These 17 T cell receptor beta chains were sequenced from one sample in a study of identical twins. TCRdb reprocessed the 5' RACE reads with MiXCR, giving one entry per CDR3 protein. The sample has roughly 770,000 distinct CDR3 sequences, 15% to 20% seen once. These data are also associated with another study on T cells expressing NK-cell markers.

Sequencing was performed on PBMCs. All receptors come from a woman aged 18-29 years in good health.

V usage is TRBV5-1 and J usage is TRBJ2-7, with 8 bases aligning to TRBD1. The CDR3 loop spans 15 amino acids. Germline V gene lookup returns CDR1 SGHRS and CDR2 YFSETQ. The ends lost 3 bases at V and 3 bases at J; junction bases unmatched: 8. CDR3 protein: CASSSSGTGLYEQYF. The CDR3, as DNA: TGCGCCAGCAGCTCGTCCGGGACAGGACTCTACGAGCAGTACTTC.

There are a few counts of this clonotype. The chain has TRBV6-1 and TRBJ1-2; D not certain. Deletions cut 1 base from V and 2 bases from J, with 8 bases between. The CDR3 is 14 amino acids. Looked up from germline, CDR1 is MNHNS and CDR2 is SASEGT. The CDR3, as DNA: TGTGCCAGCAGTGAAGTTTTGGGAAACTATGGCTACACCTTC. Protein: CASSEVLGNYGYTF.

V is TRBV12-3 or TRBV12-4 and J is TRBJ2-7, with a weak D call TRBD1 (6 bases). Trimming stripped 5 bases from V and 3 bases from J, with 11 bases between. The CDR3 has 13 residues. CDR3 amino acids: CASSTGQNYEQYF. CDR3 in DNA: TGTGCCAGCAGTACCGGACAGAACTACGAGCAGTACTTC.

The chain has TRBV3-1 and TRBJ2-1; 14 nucleotides agree with TRBD2. J lost 15 bases, V lost 2 bases, and 12 bases had no gene match. The CDR3 covers 16 residues. CDR1 is LGHDT and CDR2 is YNNKEL in the germline V gene (reference sequence). The CDR3 bases are TGTGCCAGCAGCCAATCAAGGACTAGCGGGGGGAGCCTCCCGTTCTTC. Residues: CASSQSRTSGGSLPFF.

The chain links TRBV29-1 to TRBJ1-2, with D tentatively TRBD1 (5 bases). Per germline, CDR1 SQVTM and CDR2 ANQGSEA. Trimming took 7 bases from V and 5 from J, leaving 14 bases between them. The CDR3 contains 12 residues. The CDR3, as DNA: TGCAGCGCCGGTCAGGGTGGGTATGGCTACACCTTC. This gives the protein CSAGQGGYGYTF.

This clonotype was detected only a few times. The chain links TRBV4-1 to TRBJ2-1; 13 bases agree with TRBD2. The V gene end was trimmed by 1 base and the J gene end by 8 bases; junction bases not matched to a gene: 14. CDR1 is MGHRA, CDR2 YSYEKL, per germline. This CDR3 is 19 amino acids long. In DNA form, the CDR3 reads TGCGCCAGCAGCCAAGGGCACATAGGTGGGACTAGCGGGACCCATGAGCAGTTCTTC. It specifies CASSQGHIGGTSGTHEQFF.

The table lists this clonotype with a few counts. CDR3 in DNA: TGTGCCAGCAGGCGTCGCGGACAGTTAGCTAACTATGGCTACACCTTC. Protein product: CASRRRGQLANYGYTF. J is TRBJ1-2 and V is TRBV12-3 or TRBV12-4; perhaps TRBD1 as D (6 bases). The V end was cut by 6 bases, the J end by 0 bases, with 17 bases between. The CDR3 length is 16 residues.

The J gene is TRBJ1-1, the V gene TRBV4-1; TRBD1 might be the D (5 bases). Trimming left V 0 bases short and J 0 bases short, with 8 bases between. In germline, CDR1 is MGHRA, CDR2 YSYEKL. This CDR3 has 15 residues. The CDR3 region is CASSQDDSLNTEAFF. The DNA for the CDR3 is TGCGCCAGCAGCCAAGACGACAGCTTGAACACTGAAGCTTTCTTT.

V gene TRBV20-1 combines with J gene TRBJ1-1, with D maybe TRBD1 (5 bases). CDR1 DFQATT and CDR2 SNEGSKA come from the germline V gene (reference sequence). The CDR3 has 14 amino acids. V lost 6 bases and J 1 base, leaving 15 bases between the germline ends. In DNA form, the CDR3 reads TGCAGTGCCTTGGACGGGGGAGGGAACACTGAAGCTTTCTTT. This gives the protein CSALDGGGNTEAFF.

The chain carries TRBV12-3 or TRBV12-4 and TRBJ1-1, with D unclear. This CDR3 has 14 residues. The ends were cut back, 6 bases at V and 3 bases at J, with 14 bases in the middle. CDR3 nucleotides: TGTGCCAGCAGCGATATCCTTGAGGACACTGAAGCTTTCTTT. Encoded protein: CASSDILEDTEAFF.

This clonotype was recorded a few times. The chain carries TRBV24-1 and TRBJ2-1; no clear D gene. The germline V gene has CDR1 KGHDR and CDR2 SFDVKD. V was pared by 3 bases and J by 0 bases, with 11 bases between. This CDR3 has 16 residues. The CDR3, as DNA: TGTGCCACCAGTGATAACGACCCTTACTCCTACAATGAGCAGTTCTTC. Protein product: CATSDNDPYSYNEQFF.

This clonotype has more than one count but fewer than ten. CDR3 amino acids: CASSPLTSYEQYF. Here the CDR3 DNA reads TGTGCCAGCAGCCCGCTAACCTCCTACGAGCAGTACTTC. The rearrangement uses TRBV6-1 and TRBJ2-7; unclear D gene. V was clipped by 6 bases and J by 0 bases, with 9 bases between them. Germline V CDR1 and CDR2: MNHNS, SASEGT. This CDR3 region has 13 residues.

The chain recombines TRBV5-5 with TRBJ2-1, with D tentatively TRBD2 (5 bases). The germline V gene has CDR1 SGHKS and CDR2 YYEKEE (reference sequence). The ends were cut back, 1 base at V and 6 bases at J, with 17 bases in the middle. The CDR3 is made up of 16 amino acids. As DNA, the CDR3 is TGTGCCAGCAGCTTGAACGGGGTAGTGAACCGCAATGAGCAGTTCTTC. This codes for CASSLNGVVNRNEQFF.

This clonotype was picked up a small number of times. V and J are TRBV5-1 and TRBJ2-3, with 7 positions matching TRBD1. Germline loops: CDR1 SGHRS, CDR2 YFSETQ. The CDR3 extends over 16 amino acids. V shed 3 bases, J shed 0 bases, and the junction held 7 bases outside the gene matches. Here the CDR3 reads CASSWMTGISTDTQYF. The CDR3 DNA is TGCGCCAGCAGCTGGATGACAGGGATTAGCACAGATACGCAGTATTTT.

In its sample, this clonotype was seen a few times. The chain combines TRBV3-1 with TRBJ1-1, with unresolved D. Germline V gives CDR1 LGHDT, CDR2 YNNKEL (reference sequence). CDR3 length equals 15 residues. V was shortened by 6 bases and J by 1 base, with 15 bases between the two germline ends. CDR3: CASRNQGAGNTEAFF. Written as DNA, the CDR3 is TGTGCCAGCAGAAATCAAGGAGCGGGGAACACTGAAGCTTTCTTT.

The rearrangement uses TRBV20-1 and TRBJ2-3; tentative D call: TRBD1 (6 bases). The CDR3 spans 11 residues. V shed 7 bases and J shed 7 bases, with 12 bases lying between them. Germline CDR1 DFQATT, CDR2 SNEGSKA (reference sequence). The chain's CDR3 is CSVRGDNTQYF. CDR3 nucleotide sequence: TGCAGTGTCAGGGGAGACAATACGCAGTATTTT.

This clonotype was seen more than once but under ten times. This rearrangement joins TRBV15 to TRBJ2-1; no definite D call. The CDR3 extends over 15 amino acids. Germline V gene data show CDR1 as LNHNV and CDR2 as YYDKDF (reference sequence). Trimming took off 0 bases at V and 10 bases at J, with 16 bases between the two ends. The CDR3 DNA reads TGTGCCACCAGCAGAGATCTGGTTTCAGAGACCGAGCAGTTCTTC. It translates to CATSRDLVSETEQFF.